The 27 T cell receptor beta chains given below trace back to one sample, sequenced in a study of vaccination and CD4 T cells after COVID-19. Treatment here: approximately 10-day PBMC culture with coronavirus spike peptide pools or control peptides (ViraFEST assay). These receptors are not linked to any known antigen. Sequencing of the DNA from cultured CD4+ T cells was carried out with the Oncomine TCR Beta short-read assay. Each CDR3 protein gets one entry after TCRdb re-called the PCR reads with MiXCR. In the table there are around 13,000 distinct CDR3 sequences, 50% to 75% of which are singletons. Sequencing was performed on CD4+ T cells from blood, cultured in vitro, taken before SARS-CoV-2 vaccination. Every receptor here comes from a human donor who had recovered from COVID-19.

V usage is TRBV20-1 and J usage is TRBJ2-1, with 11 positions matching TRBD2. Germline V gives CDR1 DFQATT, CDR2 SNEGSKA (reference sequence). The V segment lost 2 bases and the J segment 9 bases; nucleotides outside the gene matches: 12. The CDR3 length is 16 residues. CDR3 sequence reads: CSARSNSGRARGEQFF. CDR3 nucleotides: TGCAGTGCTAGATCAAATAGCGGGAGGGCGCGGGGTGAGCAGTTCTTC.

The chain couples TRBV6-1 to TRBJ1-1; maybe TRBD1 (5 bases). Trimming stripped 0 bases from V and 0 bases from J, with 5 bases between. Germline CDR1 and CDR2: MNHNS and SASEGT. CDR3 length equals 14 residues. CDR3 sequence (DNA): TGTGCCAGCAGTGAAGCGGGGCTGAACACTGAAGCTTTCTTT. Its protein product is CASSEAGLNTEAFF.

This clonotype was seen a few times. The gene calls are TRBV7-3 and TRBJ2-3, with D maybe TRBD2 (5 bases). V was shortened by 5 bases and J by 1 base, with 16 bases between the two germline ends. There are 16 residues in the CDR3. Germline V lookup: CDR1 SGHTA, CDR2 FQGTGA. The CDR3 region is CASSLSGYGGTDTQYF. The CDR3 DNA follows: TGTGCCAGCAGCCTATCGGGGTACGGTGGCACAGATACGCAGTATTTT.

This rearrangement joins TRBV5-1 to TRBJ2-7; 7 nucleotides match TRBD1. The CDR3 has 14 residues. Germline V gene lookup returns CDR1 SGHRS and CDR2 YFSETQ. Germline trimming cut 5 bases from V and 6 bases from J; bases unmatched to any gene: 11. The CDR3 DNA reads as TGCGCCAGCAGTTCCGGGGCAGGGGGAACCGAGCAGTACTTC. Its translation: CASSSGAGGTEQYF.

V is TRBV2 and J is TRBJ2-3; no clear D gene. CDR1 and CDR2 (germline): SNHLY, FYNNEI. The CDR3 has 12 residues. Trimming took off 3 bases at V and 6 bases at J, with 7 bases between the two ends. CDR3 region: CASSDFGDTQYF. As DNA, the CDR3 is TGTGCCAGCAGTGATTTTGGTGATACGCAGTATTTT.

The genes are TRBV28 and TRBJ1-2; a possible D gene is TRBD1 (6 bases). The V gene lost 5 bases and the J gene lost 4 bases, with 11 bases spanning the gap. Germline CDR1 and CDR2: MDHEN and SYDVKM. The CDR3 consists of 13 residues. In DNA, the CDR3 is TGTGCCAGCAGTCCCGGGGGGCCCTATGGCTACACCTTC. Its protein is CASSPGGPYGYTF.

This rearrangement joins TRBV11-3 to TRBJ1-1; no clear D gene. Germline CDR1 SGHNT, CDR2 YENEEA. The ends were cut back, 1 base at V and 7 bases at J, with 7 bases in the middle. This CDR3 has 12 amino acids. This CDR3 is CASSLVEGEAFF. DNA of the CDR3: TGTGCCAGCAGCTTAGTCGAAGGTGAAGCTTTCTTT. The full variable domain, rest sourced from reference TRBV11-3 and TRBJ1-1, is EAGVVQSPRYKIIEKKQPVAFWCNPISGHNTLYWYLQNLGQGPELLIRYENEEAVDDSQLPKDRFSAERLKGVDSTLKIQPAELGDSAVYLCASSLVEGEAFFGQGTRLTVV.

The chain employs TRBV11-2 and TRBJ1-1; possible D gene TRBD1, 5 bases. V gave up 1 base and J gave up 1 base, with 13 bases separating them. Germline CDR1 and CDR2: SGHAT and FQNNGV. The CDR3 contains 16 residues. CDR3 nucleotide sequence: TGTGCCAGCAGCTTAGTATCGGCAGGGAAGAACACTGAAGCTTTCTTT. Its translation is CASSLVSAGKNTEAFF.

The rearrangement joins TRBV6-1 to TRBJ2-2; D not resolved. Trimming removed 5 bases from V and 0 bases from J, with 4 bases in between. Germline V gene data show CDR1 as MNHNS and CDR2 as SASEGT. The CDR3 is 13 residues long. This CDR3 reads CASSQTNTGELFF. CDR3 nucleotide sequence: TGTGCCAGCAGTCAGACGAACACCGGGGAGCTGTTTTTT.

The chain links TRBV2 to TRBJ1-5; D is possibly TRBD1 (6 bases). CDR3 size: 13 residues. The germline gives CDR1 SNHLY, CDR2 FYNNEI. The V end lost 7 bases, the J end lost 9 bases, and 16 bases lay between the germline ends. The CDR3 protein is CASNVEGDRPQHF. CDR3 DNA: TGTGCCAGCAATGTTGAGGGGGATCGGCCCCAGCATTTT.

The chain combines TRBV28 with TRBJ1-1; D is undetermined. This CDR3 is 15 amino acids long. V gave up 4 bases and J gave up 1 base, with 13 bases separating them. The germline V gene encodes CDR1 MDHEN and CDR2 SYDVKM. The CDR3 sequence is CASSYTGGRNTEAFF. As DNA, the CDR3 is TGTGCCAGCAGTTACACGGGAGGCCGGAACACTGAAGCTTTCTTT.

The V and J genes are TRBV20-1 and TRBJ2-1, with TRBD2 matching 10 bases. Trimming removed 3 bases from V and 0 bases from J; junction bases left unmatched: 11. Looked up from germline, CDR1 is DFQATT and CDR2 is SNEGSKA (reference sequence). The length of the CDR3 is 18 residues. This CDR3 reads CSARGGTSVISSYNEQFF. The CDR3 nucleotides are TGCAGTGCTAGGGGAGGGACTAGCGTGATTTCCTCCTACAATGAGCAGTTCTTC.

The chain recombines TRBV2 with TRBJ2-5; possible D gene TRBD1, 6 bases. This CDR3 is 11 amino acids long. Trimming shortened V by 11 bases and J by 2 bases, and 9 bases separated the two germline ends. Germline V gene sequence: CDR1 SNHLY, CDR2 FYNNEI. CDR3 sequence: CAGGQQETQYF. CDR3 nucleotides: TGTGCCGGAGGACAGCAAGAGACCCAGTACTTC.

The genes are TRBV2 and TRBJ1-6, with D maybe TRBD1 (6 bases). The CDR3 consists of 15 residues. V dropped 3 bases and J dropped 6 bases, with 12 bases sitting between them. The germline V gene has CDR1 SNHLY and CDR2 FYNNEI. The CDR3: CASSDTPGVNSPLHF. CDR3 sequence (DNA): TGTGCCAGCAGTGATACCCCAGGGGTTAATTCACCCCTCCACTTT.

This sequence joins TRBV2 and TRBJ1-5, with no clear D. Trimming took 7 bases from V and 3 from J, leaving 7 bases between them. CDR3 length: 12 amino acids. Germline V gene lookup returns CDR1 SNHLY and CDR2 FYNNEI. CDR3 in amino acids: CASNLANQPQHF. CDR3 DNA: TGTGCCAGCAATCTGGCCAATCAGCCCCAGCATTTT.

J is TRBJ2-2 and V is TRBV27; D is perhaps TRBD2 (5 bases). With 5 bases removed from V and 4 bases from J, the gap between germline ends came to 14 bases. Germline values: CDR1 MNHEY, CDR2 SMNVEV (reference sequence). CDR3 size: 15 residues. CDR3 residues: CASSPMTTITGELFF. As DNA, the CDR3 is TGTGCCAGCAGTCCAATGACTACCATCACCGGGGAGCTGTTTTTT.

The chain links TRBV20-1 to TRBJ2-5; 10 positions agree with TRBD2. From germline, CDR1 is DFQATT and CDR2 SNEGSKA (reference sequence). This CDR3 is 14 amino acids long. J was trimmed by 2 bases and V by 5 bases; bases with no gene match: 5. Here the CDR3 DNA reads TGCAGTGCTCGAGGACTAGCGGATCAAGAGACCCAGTACTTC. Residues: CSARGLADQETQYF.

A few counts support this clonotype. The V call is TRBV7-3, the J call TRBJ1-6; no clear D gene. The CDR3 has 13 amino acids. The V end was cut by 3 bases, the J end by 7 bases, with 7 bases between. CDR1 is SGHTA, CDR2 FQGTGA, per germline. In nucleotides, the CDR3 is TGTGCCAGCAGCTTGGACCTCAATTCACCCCTCCACTTT. Residues: CASSLDLNSPLHF.

A few counts support this clonotype. The chain combines TRBV7-2 with TRBJ2-5, with D unclear. CDR3 length equals 15 residues. Germline-derived CDR1 and CDR2 are SGHTA and FQGNSA. Trimming pared 4 bases from V and 5 bases from J, leaving 17 bases between. CDR3 region: CASSSSASLAETQYF. In nucleotides, the CDR3 is TGTGCCAGCAGCTCCTCCGCCTCACTGGCGGAGACCCAGTACTTC.

The chain recombines TRBV20-1 with TRBJ1-1; 7 nucleotides agree with TRBD1. In germline, CDR1 is DFQATT, CDR2 SNEGSKA (reference sequence). V was pared by 6 bases and J by 1 base, with 5 bases of the junction left unmatched. The CDR3 runs to 13 residues. Written as DNA, the CDR3 is TGCAGTGCCCCTAGGACAGGGAACACTGAAGCTTTCTTT. Amino acids: CSAPRTGNTEAFF.

This clonotype showed up just once. J is TRBJ2-7 and V is TRBV28; possible D gene TRBD2, 5 bases. The V and J ends lost 6 bases and 1 base respectively, with 13 bases between them. CDR3 length: 14 amino acids. Per germline, CDR1 MDHEN and CDR2 SYDVKM. Here the CDR3 DNA reads TGTGCCAGCAGCCTCCCGAGCGGTTCCTACGAGCAGTACTTC. It translates to CASSLPSGSYEQYF.

The rearrangement links TRBV6-2 or TRBV6-3 to TRBJ1-5; D gene unclear. V lost 6 bases and J 0 bases, leaving 3 bases between the germline ends. Germline V CDR1 and CDR2: MNHEY, SVGEGT. This CDR3 spans 12 amino acids. In DNA, the CDR3 is TGTGCCAGCAGCAATAGCAATCAGCCCCAGCATTTT. Its translation is CASSNSNQPQHF.

This clonotype came up a few times. The chain joins TRBV11-3 to TRBJ2-5; maybe TRBD1 (6 bases). The germline CDR1 and CDR2 sequences are SGHNT and YENEEA. The CDR3 has 14 residues. V lost 3 bases and J 0 bases, leaving 8 bases between the germline ends. The DNA of the CDR3 is TGTGCCAGCAGCTTCAGGGGTTACCAAGAGACCCAGTACTTC. The encoded protein is CASSFRGYQETQYF.

This chain links TRBV6-1 with TRBJ2-5, with TRBD2 matching 11 bases. This CDR3 has 15 residues. After removal of 6 bases from V and 3 bases from J, the junction contained 6 bases not matched to a gene. CDR1 MNHNS and CDR2 SASEGT come from the germline V gene. CDR3 residues: CASRLYSGGEETQYF. DNA of the CDR3: TGTGCCAGCAGACTCTATAGCGGGGGGGAAGAGACCCAGTACTTC.

Only a few counts were recorded for this clonotype. The genes are TRBV24-1 and TRBJ2-7, with D tentatively TRBD1 or TRBD2 (5 bases each). V lost 4 bases and J lost 0, with 12 bases in between. Germline V lookup: CDR1 KGHDR, CDR2 SFDVKD. This CDR3 has 15 residues. In nucleotides, the CDR3 is TGTGCCACCAGTGACGGACAAGGGAGCTCCTACGAGCAGTACTTC. Protein sequence: CATSDGQGSSYEQYF.

The chain carries TRBV20-1 and TRBJ1-3, with 9 bases matching TRBD1. The germline CDR1 and CDR2 sequences are DFQATT and SNEGSKA (reference sequence). The length of the CDR3 is 15 residues. V gave up 5 bases and J gave up 0 bases; unmatched junction bases: 5. CDR3 protein: CSARDREVSGNTIYF. The CDR3 bases are TGCAGTGCTCGGGACAGGGAGGTCTCTGGAAACACCATATATTTT.

The rearrangement uses TRBV12-3 or TRBV12-4 and TRBJ1-2, with 8 bases fitting TRBD1. CDR3 length: 15 residues. V lost 6 bases and J lost 4; bases outside the gene matches: 10. Here the CDR3 DNA reads TGTGCCAGCAGCCGAGGACAGGGTATATCCTATGGCTACACCTTC. Translation gives CASSRGQGISYGYTF.